Listed below are T cell receptor beta chains from one sample, sequenced in a study of Ad26.COV2.S vaccination and SARS-CoV-2 variants. Assay: immunoSEQ multiplex PCR; the TCRdb copy retains only in-frame clones and omits some. The table records roughly 350,000 clones, approximately 86% of them present only once. Specimen: peripheral blood, collected in a trial of Ad26.COV2.S vaccine versus placebo. Receptors were obtained from a person aged 18-60 years who received the Ad26.COV2.S COVID-19 vaccine or a placebo. Both conserved end residues are part of each CDR3. D genes are given only for firm matches. Only some rows state a clone size, as once, few, many or a class for expanded clones.

clone_size cdr3_length j_call v_call d_call cdr3_aa cdr3_nt
NA 16 TRBJ2-1 TRBV19 NA CASSIAGASGGYEQFF TGTGCCAGTAGTATAGCGGGGGCTAGCGGAGGCTATGAGCAGTTCTTC
NA 16 TRBJ2-4 TRBV7-3 TRBD1 CASSLGTGVAKNIQYF TGTGCCAGCAGCTTAGGGACAGGGGTCGCCAAAAACATTCAGTACTTC
NA 16 TRBJ1-4 TRBV7-9 NA CASSFPGIGSGEKLFF TGTGCCAGCAGCTTCCCAGGCATAGGTTCGGGCGAAAAACTGTTTTTT
NA 17 TRBJ2-7 TRBV6-1 NA CASSEEGSSREVGEQYF TGTGCCAGCAGTGAAGAGGGCAGTTCCCGAGAAGTAGGCGAGCAGTACTTC
NA 14 TRBJ2-1 TRBV6-6 TRBD2 CASSERTSRNEQFF TGTGCCAGCAGCGAAAGGACTAGCAGGAATGAGCAGTTCTTC
few 15 TRBJ1-1 TRBV9 NA CASSVGIGLDTEAFF TGTGCCAGCAGCGTAGGTATAGGGCTGGACACTGAAGCTTTCTTT
NA 13 TRBJ2-7 TRBV6-5 NA CASSSARGYEQYF TGTGCCAGCAGTAGCGCTAGGGGCTACGAGCAGTACTTC
NA 11 TRBJ1-1 TRBV2 NA CASRRLEEAFF TGTGCCAGCAGGCGACTCGAGGAAGCTTTCTTT
NA 14 TRBJ2-7 TRBV3-1/TRBV3-2 NA CASSRFHTAYEQYF TGTGCCAGCAGCCGTTTCCACACAGCCTACGAGCAGTACTTC
NA 15 TRBJ2-1 TRBV7-9 TRBD2 CASSVLAGGYNEQFF TGTGCCAGCAGCGTACTAGCGGGAGGCTACAATGAGCAGTTCTTC
few 14 TRBJ2-7 TRBV4-3 NA CASSQRGRGWEQYF TGCGCCAGCAGCCAACGGGGGCGAGGGTGGGAGCAGTACTTC
NA 17 TRBJ2-3 TRBV5-6 NA CASNPSPDKNFADTQYF TGTGCCAGCAATCCTTCCCCGGACAAGAATTTTGCAGATACGCAGTATTTT
NA 15 TRBJ1-3 TRBV27 TRBD1 CASSQRRGPGNTIYF TGTGCCAGCAGTCAACGTAGGGGGCCTGGAAACACCATATATTTT
NA 16 TRBJ1-4 TRBV4-1 NA CASSQDPGTFNEKLFF TGCGCCAGCAGCCAAGATCCCGGGACTTTTAATGAAAAACTGTTTTTT
NA 13 TRBJ1-5 TRBV30 TRBD1 CACQGQVNQPQHF TGTGCCTGCCAAGGACAGGTCAATCAGCCCCAGCATTTT
once 16 TRBJ1-3 TRBV28 TRBD1 CASSLRGGTAGNTIYF TGTGCCAGCAGTTTAAGGGGCGGGACAGCTGGAAACACCATATATTTT
NA 15 TRBJ1-2 TRBV28 NA CASSPPGGGGYGYTF TGTGCCAGCAGTCCACCGGGAGGCGGGGGGTATGGCTACACCTTC
NA 13 TRBJ2-7 TRBV12-3/TRBV12-4 NA CASSMTGSYEQYF TGTGCCAGCAGTATGACAGGCTCCTACGAGCAGTACTTC
NA 14 TRBJ2-7 TRBV5-1 NA CASSLGPTSYEQYF TGCGCCAGCAGCTTAGGACCGACCTCCTACGAGCAGTACTTC
NA 14 TRBJ2-1 TRBV27 TRBD2 CASGPRRGENEQFF TGTGCCAGCGGACCCCGACGGGGGGAGAATGAGCAGTTCTTC
NA 19 TRBJ1-1 TRBV27 NA CASSLRGPWGEASSTEAFF TGTGCCAGCAGTTTAAGGGGCCCGTGGGGGGAGGCCTCCAGTACTGAAGCTTTCTTT
few 14 TRBJ1-1 TRBV5-4 NA CASSLYQGNTEAFF TGTGCCAGCAGCTTGTATCAGGGGAACACTGAAGCTTTCTTT
NA 11 TRBJ1-1 TRBV6-6 NA CASSYSAEAFF TGTGCCAGCAGTTACAGCGCTGAAGCTTTCTTT
NA 14 TRBJ1-4 TRBV19 NA CASSIVGQHEKLFF TGTGCCAGTAGTATAGTAGGACAGCATGAAAAACTGTTTTTT
NA 16 TRBJ2-2 TRBV28 TRBD1 CASYRVRQGPTGELFF TGTGCCAGCTATCGGGTCCGACAGGGCCCCACCGGGGAGCTGTTTTTT
NA 15 TRBJ2-7 TRBV2 NA CASSELMDTTYEQYF TGTGCCAGCAGTGAACTTATGGACACCACCTACGAGCAGTACTTC
NA 13 TRBJ2-2 TRBV19 NA CASSIGFSGELFF TGTGCCAGTAGTATTGGGTTCAGCGGGGAGCTGTTTTTT
NA 13 TRBJ2-7 TRBV2 NA CASSDGVTYEQYF TGTGCCAGCAGTGATGGAGTAACCTACGAGCAGTACTTC
few 14 TRBJ2-5 TRBV19 TRBD1 CASSRDSLQETQYF TGTGCCAGTAGTAGGGACAGTCTTCAGGAGACCCAGTACTTC
NA 15 TRBJ1-6 TRBV7-3 NA CASSVEGTNNSPLHF TGTGCCAGCAGCGTCGAGGGGACCAATAATTCACCCCTCCACTTT
NA 12 TRBJ2-7 TRBV6-5 NA CASSYPYGEQYF TGTGCCAGCAGTTACCCCTACGGCGAGCAGTACTTC
NA 15 TRBJ2-1 TRBV19 TRBD2 CASSISGRVRNEQFF TGTGCCAGTAGTATATCCGGGAGGGTTCGTAATGAGCAGTTCTTC
NA 13 TRBJ2-2 TRBV18 NA CASSPPVSGELFF TGTGCCAGCTCACCACCGGTCTCCGGGGAGCTGTTTTTT
NA 19 TRBJ2-3 TRBV3-1/TRBV3-2 TRBD2 CASSQEVPGGGHTTDTQYF TGTGCCAGCAGCCAAGAAGTCCCCGGGGGGGGCCACACGACAGATACGCAGTATTTT
NA 16 TRBJ2-1 TRBV14 NA CASSQGGRGFENEQFF TGTGCCAGCAGCCAAGGGGGTCGAGGGTTCGAGAATGAGCAGTTCTTC
NA 14 TRBJ1-5 TRBV6-2/TRBV6-3 NA CASSYPREGQPQHF TGTGCCAGCAGTTACCCCAGGGAAGGTCAGCCCCAGCATTTT
NA 15 TRBJ2-7 TRBV11-2 TRBD2 CASSSTSGGAYEQYF TGTGCCAGCAGCTCGACTAGCGGGGGGGCCTACGAGCAGTACTTC
NA 16 TRBJ2-5 TRBV3-1/TRBV3-2 TRBD1 CASSLHWDRPQETQYF TGTGCCAGCAGCCTCCACTGGGACAGGCCCCAAGAGACCCAGTACTTC
once 16 TRBJ2-1 TRBV7-9 TRBD2 CASSLKTSGRGNEQFF TGTGCCAGCAGCTTGAAGACTAGCGGGAGAGGCAATGAGCAGTTCTTC
NA 12 TRBJ2-7 TRBV7-9 NA CASSLGINEQYF TGTGCCAGCAGCTTAGGCATCAACGAGCAGTACTTC
NA 16 TRBJ1-4 TRBV5-8 NA CASSFRGMTANEKLFF TGTGCCAGCAGCTTCAGGGGCATGACGGCTAATGAAAAACTGTTTTTT
NA 17 TRBJ2-7 TRBV11-2 NA CASSSGPRGSRSYEQYF TGTGCCAGCAGTTCCGGACCTCGGGGTAGTAGGTCCTACGAGCAGTACTTC